This is a list of T cell receptor beta chains from one sample in a study of CD8 T cells in ankylosing spondylitis. TCRdb independently ran MiXCR on the 5' RACE reads; one entry per CDR3 protein. The table has 350,000 to 550,000 distinct CDR3 sequences, 25% to 30% seen once. The sequencing input was blood, either unsorted or a sorted T cell fraction (not recorded which). These receptors were obtained from a male donor with ankylosing spondylitis. Both conserved end residues are part of each CDR3. Fields, in order: CDR3 DNA, CDR3 protein, V gene, D gene, J gene, clone size. A D gene is named only where the DNA matches it firmly. The size entry is marked missing in some rows and otherwise reads once, few, many or a size class.

cdr3_nt: TGTGCCAGCAGTTTCCGCTCCACAGATACGCAGTATTTT
cdr3_aa: CASSFRSTDTQYF
v_call: TRBV12-3/TRBV12-4
d_call: NA
j_call: TRBJ2-3
clone_size: few

cdr3_nt: TGCGCCAGCAGCTTAGACCCTAGGGAGCAGCCCCAGCATTTT
cdr3_aa: CASSLDPREQPQHF
v_call: TRBV5-1
d_call: NA
j_call: TRBJ1-5
clone_size: NA

cdr3_nt: TGTGCCAGCACCTCCCCCGGGGCCTACGAGCAGTACTTC
cdr3_aa: CASTSPGAYEQYF
v_call: TRBV6-6
d_call: NA
j_call: TRBJ2-7
clone_size: few

cdr3_nt: TGTGCCAGCAGCCCTAGATTTGCGGGCGATGGCTACACCTTC
cdr3_aa: CASSPRFAGDGYTF
v_call: TRBV3-1
d_call: NA
j_call: TRBJ1-2
clone_size: few

cdr3_nt: TGTGCCAGTAGTATAGCAGCAGAGGGCTATGGCTACACCTTC
cdr3_aa: CASSIAAEGYGYTF
v_call: TRBV19
d_call: NA
j_call: TRBJ1-2
clone_size: few

cdr3_nt: TGCAGTGCTAGAAGGGGGCACTCCTACGAGCAGTACTTC
cdr3_aa: CSARRGHSYEQYF
v_call: TRBV20-1
d_call: TRBD1
j_call: TRBJ2-7
clone_size: NA

cdr3_nt: TGTGCCAGCAGCCATTCATACACCGGGGAGCTGTTTTTT
cdr3_aa: CASSHSYTGELFF
v_call: TRBV3-1
d_call: NA
j_call: TRBJ2-2
clone_size: few

cdr3_nt: TGTGCTAGTGGTTTGGGCGGGGGAGGCACTGAAGCTTTCTTT
cdr3_aa: CASGLGGGGTEAFF
v_call: TRBV12-5
d_call: NA
j_call: TRBJ1-1
clone_size: NA

cdr3_nt: TGCAGTACACGAGATGGGGGCTTGAACACTGAAGCTTTCTTT
cdr3_aa: CSTRDGGLNTEAFF
v_call: TRBV20-1
d_call: NA
j_call: TRBJ1-1
clone_size: few

cdr3_nt: TGTGCCAGCAGTTCGATGGGCTCTGGGGCCAACGTCCTGACTTTC
cdr3_aa: CASSSMGSGANVLTF
v_call: TRBV27
d_call: NA
j_call: TRBJ2-6
clone_size: few

cdr3_nt: TGTGCCAGCAGCTTAGATTACAGGGCAGTTGGGTATGGCTACACCTTC
cdr3_aa: CASSLDYRAVGYGYTF
v_call: TRBV7-9
d_call: NA
j_call: TRBJ1-2
clone_size: few

cdr3_nt: TGTGCCAGCAGTCTCGACAGCCTCTATGGCTACACCTTC
cdr3_aa: CASSLDSLYGYTF
v_call: TRBV7-9
d_call: NA
j_call: TRBJ1-2
clone_size: many

cdr3_nt: TGTGCCAGCAGTTCAGGGTTCGGCAGGGGAACAGATACGCAGTATTTT
cdr3_aa: CASSSGFGRGTDTQYF
v_call: TRBV6-4
d_call: NA
j_call: TRBJ2-3
clone_size: NA

cdr3_nt: TGCGCCAGCAGCTTGGAGGGGACAGTAACCTCTGGAAACACCATATATTTT
cdr3_aa: CASSLEGTVTSGNTIYF
v_call: TRBV5-1
d_call: TRBD1
j_call: TRBJ1-3
clone_size: NA

cdr3_nt: TGTGCCACCAGTGACCCTTGGGACAGGGTCCATGGCTACACCTTC
cdr3_aa: CATSDPWDRVHGYTF
v_call: TRBV24-1
d_call: TRBD1
j_call: TRBJ1-2
clone_size: NA

cdr3_nt: TGTGCCAGCAGCCAATTTCTAGCGTCTGAAGCTTTCTTT
cdr3_aa: CASSQFLASEAFF
v_call: TRBV3-1
d_call: NA
j_call: TRBJ1-1
clone_size: few

cdr3_nt: TGTGCCAGCAGCCAAGACAGGGGAGTCAATGAGCAGTTCTTC
cdr3_aa: CASSQDRGVNEQFF
v_call: TRBV4-2
d_call: NA
j_call: TRBJ2-1
clone_size: few

cdr3_nt: TGTGCCAGCAGCTGGGGACTAGCGGGAGTATTTGGGGAGCTGTTTTTT
cdr3_aa: CASSWGLAGVFGELFF
v_call: TRBV7-2
d_call: TRBD2
j_call: TRBJ2-2
clone_size: NA

cdr3_nt: TGTGCCAGCAGCCCTTCTGCAGAGAACACTGAAGCTTTCTTT
cdr3_aa: CASSPSAENTEAFF
v_call: TRBV7-9
d_call: NA
j_call: TRBJ1-1
clone_size: few

cdr3_nt: TGTGCCAGCAGTCCACTGGACAAATTCAATGAAAAACTGTTTTTT
cdr3_aa: CASSPLDKFNEKLFF
v_call: TRBV14
d_call: NA
j_call: TRBJ1-4
clone_size: few

cdr3_nt: TGTGCCAGCAGCCACGGACAGGCCAATGAGCAGTTCTTC
cdr3_aa: CASSHGQANEQFF
v_call: TRBV3-1
d_call: TRBD1
j_call: TRBJ2-1
clone_size: NA

cdr3_nt: TGTGCCAGCAGCCAAGATACGCGTGGCTACACCTTC
cdr3_aa: CASSQDTRGYTF
v_call: TRBV3-1
d_call: NA
j_call: TRBJ1-2
clone_size: NA

cdr3_nt: TGCAGCGTTGTTACACTTTGGACCGGGGAGCTGTTTTTT
cdr3_aa: CSVVTLWTGELFF
v_call: TRBV29-1
d_call: NA
j_call: TRBJ2-2
clone_size: NA

cdr3_nt: TGTGCCACCAGTGCAGCGGGTTCGAGCTCCTACGAGCAGTACTTC
cdr3_aa: CATSAAGSSSYEQYF
v_call: TRBV24-1
d_call: NA
j_call: TRBJ2-7
clone_size: NA

cdr3_nt: TGCAGCGTCGAGACTGTAGCTAACTATGGCTACACCTTC
cdr3_aa: CSVETVANYGYTF
v_call: TRBV29-1
d_call: NA
j_call: TRBJ1-2
clone_size: few

cdr3_nt: TGTGCCAGCAGCTTGACAGGGAAGACTGAAGCTTTCTTT
cdr3_aa: CASSLTGKTEAFF
v_call: TRBV13
d_call: TRBD1
j_call: TRBJ1-1
clone_size: NA

cdr3_nt: TGTGCCACGCAGAAGTCGCAAGGGGATACGCAGTATTTT
cdr3_aa: CATQKSQGDTQYF
v_call: TRBV24-1
d_call: NA
j_call: TRBJ2-3
clone_size: NA

cdr3_nt: TGTGCCAGCAGCCCGGCACTAGCGCCTCAAGAGACCCAGTACTTC
cdr3_aa: CASSPALAPQETQYF
v_call: TRBV4-2
d_call: TRBD2
j_call: TRBJ2-5
clone_size: NA

cdr3_nt: TGTGCCAGCAGCGGGAAACTAGTGGCAGATACGCAGTATTTT
cdr3_aa: CASSGKLVADTQYF
v_call: TRBV11-2
d_call: NA
j_call: TRBJ2-3
clone_size: NA

cdr3_nt: TGTGCCAGCAGCTTGCTAGCGGGAGGGAATGAGCAGTTCTTC
cdr3_aa: CASSLLAGGNEQFF
v_call: TRBV5-5
d_call: TRBD2
j_call: TRBJ2-1
clone_size: NA

cdr3_nt: TGTGCCAGCAGCCAGCCGTTTGGTCGTAGCTCCTACAATGAGCAGTTCTTC
cdr3_aa: CASSQPFGRSSYNEQFF
v_call: TRBV3-1
d_call: NA
j_call: TRBJ2-1
clone_size: few

cdr3_nt: TGTGCCACCAGTGATTCCGATCTAGCGGGAAGGTGGAATGAGCAGTTCTTC
cdr3_aa: CATSDSDLAGRWNEQFF
v_call: TRBV24-1
d_call: TRBD2
j_call: TRBJ2-1
clone_size: NA

cdr3_nt: TGCAGTGTGGGGGCGCAGGATGACACTGAAGCTTTCTTT
cdr3_aa: CSVGAQDDTEAFF
v_call: TRBV20-1
d_call: NA
j_call: TRBJ1-1
clone_size: few

cdr3_nt: TGTGCCAGTGCTGGGGGCAGCTCCAACAATGAGCAGTTCTTC
cdr3_aa: CASAGGSSNNEQFF
v_call: TRBV14
d_call: NA
j_call: TRBJ2-1
clone_size: NA

cdr3_nt: TGTGCCAGCAGCCCACCGGCCAAGGGACCCCAAGAGACCCAGTACTTC
cdr3_aa: CASSPPAKGPQETQYF
v_call: TRBV12-3/TRBV12-4
d_call: NA
j_call: TRBJ2-5
clone_size: NA

cdr3_nt: TGCGCCAGCAGCTTTCAAGAAGCGCCGTACAATGAGCAGTTCTTC
cdr3_aa: CASSFQEAPYNEQFF
v_call: TRBV5-1
d_call: NA
j_call: TRBJ2-1
clone_size: NA

cdr3_nt: TGTGCCAGCAGCCAAGAGATGAGGGGAAAGACCCAGTACTTC
cdr3_aa: CASSQEMRGKTQYF
v_call: TRBV3-1
d_call: NA
j_call: TRBJ2-5
clone_size: few

cdr3_nt: TGCGCCAGCAGCTTGGATGGGTCGAAAGCCTACGAGCAGTACTTC
cdr3_aa: CASSLDGSKAYEQYF
v_call: TRBV5-1
d_call: NA
j_call: TRBJ2-7
clone_size: NA

cdr3_nt: TGCGCCAGCAGCCCATGGGACTGGGGCAATGAGCAGTTCTTC
cdr3_aa: CASSPWDWGNEQFF
v_call: TRBV5-1
d_call: NA
j_call: TRBJ2-1
clone_size: few

cdr3_nt: TGTGCCACCAGTGAGTCTGGACAGGGAAGTCAGCCCCAGCATTTT
cdr3_aa: CATSESGQGSQPQHF
v_call: TRBV24-1
d_call: TRBD1
j_call: TRBJ1-5
clone_size: NA

cdr3_nt: TGTGCCAGCAGTGGGCGGGTGCAGGTCTATGGCTACACCTTC
cdr3_aa: CASSGRVQVYGYTF
v_call: TRBV28
d_call: NA
j_call: TRBJ1-2
clone_size: NA

cdr3_nt: TGCAGCGTCGACGTTCTAGGACAGCTGAACACTGAAGCTTTCTTT
cdr3_aa: CSVDVLGQLNTEAFF
v_call: TRBV29-1
d_call: NA
j_call: TRBJ1-1
clone_size: few

cdr3_nt: TGTGCCACCAGTGATCCGGACAGTCCTCCTCGGAATGAGCAGTTCTTC
cdr3_aa: CATSDPDSPPRNEQFF
v_call: TRBV24-1
d_call: NA
j_call: TRBJ2-1
clone_size: NA

cdr3_nt: TGTGCCAGCTCACCACCAGGGGATAGTCAGCCCCAGCATTTT
cdr3_aa: CASSPPGDSQPQHF
v_call: TRBV18
d_call: NA
j_call: TRBJ1-5
clone_size: NA

cdr3_nt: TGTGCCAGCAGCTTAGCTAGGCGGGACACAGAAAAACTGTTTTTT
cdr3_aa: CASSLARRDTEKLFF
v_call: TRBV7-9
d_call: NA
j_call: TRBJ1-4
clone_size: NA

cdr3_nt: TGCGCCAGCAGCTTGTCGGCACATGAAAAACTGTTTTTT
cdr3_aa: CASSLSAHEKLFF
v_call: TRBV5-1
d_call: NA
j_call: TRBJ1-4
clone_size: NA

cdr3_nt: TGTGCCAGCAGTCCCCGAAGCTCCGGGGAGACCCAGTACTTC
cdr3_aa: CASSPRSSGETQYF
v_call: TRBV27
d_call: NA
j_call: TRBJ2-5
clone_size: NA

cdr3_nt: TGTGCCAGCAGCACCCAGTTCGACTCCTACGAGCAGTACTTC
cdr3_aa: CASSTQFDSYEQYF
v_call: TRBV7-2
d_call: NA
j_call: TRBJ2-7
clone_size: few

cdr3_nt: TGTGCCAGCAGCCAAGGTCCACAATTTGGCGACGAGCAGTACTTC
cdr3_aa: CASSQGPQFGDEQYF
v_call: TRBV3-1
d_call: NA
j_call: TRBJ2-7
clone_size: NA

cdr3_nt: TGTGCCAGCACCCCCGTAGGTCGCGACAATGAGCAGTTCTTC
cdr3_aa: CASTPVGRDNEQFF
v_call: TRBV7-8
d_call: NA
j_call: TRBJ2-1
clone_size: NA